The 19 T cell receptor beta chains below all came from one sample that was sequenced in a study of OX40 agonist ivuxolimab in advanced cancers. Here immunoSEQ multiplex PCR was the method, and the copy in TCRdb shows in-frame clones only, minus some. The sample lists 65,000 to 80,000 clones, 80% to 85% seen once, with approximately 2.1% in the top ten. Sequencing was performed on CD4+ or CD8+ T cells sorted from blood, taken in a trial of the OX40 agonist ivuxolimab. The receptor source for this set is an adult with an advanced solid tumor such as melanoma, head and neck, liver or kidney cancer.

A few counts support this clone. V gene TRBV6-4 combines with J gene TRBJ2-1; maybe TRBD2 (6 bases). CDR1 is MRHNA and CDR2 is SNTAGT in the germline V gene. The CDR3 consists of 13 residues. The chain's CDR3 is CDAPGETYNEQFF. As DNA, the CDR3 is TGTGACGCCCCGGGAGAAACCTACAATGAGCAGTTCTTC.

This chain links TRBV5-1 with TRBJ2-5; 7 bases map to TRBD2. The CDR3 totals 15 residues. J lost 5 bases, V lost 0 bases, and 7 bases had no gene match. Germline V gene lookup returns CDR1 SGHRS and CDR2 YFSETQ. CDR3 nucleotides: TGCGCCAGCAGCTTGGGTCTAGCGGACGCGGAGACCCAGTACTTC. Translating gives CASSLGLADAETQYF.

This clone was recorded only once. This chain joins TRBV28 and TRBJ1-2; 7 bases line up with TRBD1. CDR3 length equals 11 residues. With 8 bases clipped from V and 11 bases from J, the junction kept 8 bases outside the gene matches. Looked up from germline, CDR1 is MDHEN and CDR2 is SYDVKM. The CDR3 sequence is CASRDRTTYTF. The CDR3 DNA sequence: TGTGCCAGCCGGGACAGAACAACGTACACCTTC.

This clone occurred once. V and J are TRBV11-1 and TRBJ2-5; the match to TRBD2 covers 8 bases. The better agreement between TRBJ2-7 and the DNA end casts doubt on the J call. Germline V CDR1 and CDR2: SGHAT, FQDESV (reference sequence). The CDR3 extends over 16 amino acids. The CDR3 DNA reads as TGTGCCAGCAGCTTAGACTCGCGGGAGGCAACCTACGAGCAGTACTTC. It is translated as CASSLDSREATYEQYF.

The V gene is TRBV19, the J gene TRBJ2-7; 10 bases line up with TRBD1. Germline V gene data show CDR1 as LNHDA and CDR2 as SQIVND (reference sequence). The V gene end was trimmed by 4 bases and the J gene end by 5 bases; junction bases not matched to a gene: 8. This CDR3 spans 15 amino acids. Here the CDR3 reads CASSRTGGSGNEQYF. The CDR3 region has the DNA TGTGCCAGTAGTAGGACAGGGGGTAGTGGCAACGAGCAGTACTTC.

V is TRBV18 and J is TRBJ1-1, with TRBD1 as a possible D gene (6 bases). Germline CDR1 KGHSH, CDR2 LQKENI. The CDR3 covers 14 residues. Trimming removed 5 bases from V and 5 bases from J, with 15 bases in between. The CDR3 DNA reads TGTGCCAGCTCAGTACAGGGAACGAGGACTGAAGCTTTCTTT. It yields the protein CASSVQGTRTEAFF.

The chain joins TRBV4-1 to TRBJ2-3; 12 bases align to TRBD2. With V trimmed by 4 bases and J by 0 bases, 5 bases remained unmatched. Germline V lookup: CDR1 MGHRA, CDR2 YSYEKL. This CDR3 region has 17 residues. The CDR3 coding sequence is TGCGCCAGCAGCCCACCGGGACTAGCGGGTAGCACAGATACGCAGTATTTT. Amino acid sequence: CASSPPGLAGSTDTQYF.

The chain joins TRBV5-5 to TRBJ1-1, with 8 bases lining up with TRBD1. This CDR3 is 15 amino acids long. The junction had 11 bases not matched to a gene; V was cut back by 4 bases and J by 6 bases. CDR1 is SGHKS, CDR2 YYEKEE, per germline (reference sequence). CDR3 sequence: CASSGEDRGWAEAFF. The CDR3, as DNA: TGTGCCAGCAGCGGAGAAGACAGGGGTTGGGCTGAAGCTTTCTTT.

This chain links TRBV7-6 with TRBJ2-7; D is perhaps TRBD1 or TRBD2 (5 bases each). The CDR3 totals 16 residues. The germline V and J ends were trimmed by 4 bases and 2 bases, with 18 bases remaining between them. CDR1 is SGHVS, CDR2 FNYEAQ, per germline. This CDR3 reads CASSSRTGLLTYEQYF. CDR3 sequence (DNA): TGTGCCAGCAGCTCGCGAACAGGACTCCTCACCTACGAGCAGTACTTC. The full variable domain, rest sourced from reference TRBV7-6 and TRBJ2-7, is GAGVSQSPRYKVTKRGQDVALRCDPISGHVSLYWYRQALGQGPEFLTYFNYEAQQDKSGLPNDRFSAERPEGSISTLTIQRTEQRDSAMYRCASSSRTGLLTYEQYFGPGTRLTVT.

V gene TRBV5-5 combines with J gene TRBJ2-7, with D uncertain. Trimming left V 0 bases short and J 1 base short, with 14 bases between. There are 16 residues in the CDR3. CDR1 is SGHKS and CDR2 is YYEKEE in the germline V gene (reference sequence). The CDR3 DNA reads TGTGCCAGCAGCTTGGCCCTCGTGACACCGTCCTACGAGCAGTACTTC. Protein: CASSLALVTPSYEQYF.

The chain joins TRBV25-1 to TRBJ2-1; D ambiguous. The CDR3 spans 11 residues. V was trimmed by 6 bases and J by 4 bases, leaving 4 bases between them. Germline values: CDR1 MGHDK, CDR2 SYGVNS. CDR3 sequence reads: CASRTYNEQFF. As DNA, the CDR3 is TGTGCCAGCAGGACTTACAATGAGCAGTTCTTC. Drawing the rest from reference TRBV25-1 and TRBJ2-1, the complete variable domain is EADIYQTPRYLVIGTGKKITLECSQTMGHDKMYWYQQDPGMELHLIHYSYGVNSTEKGDLSSESTVSRIRTEHFPLTLESARPSHTSQYLCASRTYNEQFFGPGTRLTVL.

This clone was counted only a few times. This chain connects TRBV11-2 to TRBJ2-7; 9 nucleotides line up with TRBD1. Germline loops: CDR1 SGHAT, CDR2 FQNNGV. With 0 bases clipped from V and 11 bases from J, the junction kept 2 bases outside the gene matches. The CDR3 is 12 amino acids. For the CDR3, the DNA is TGTGCCAGCAGCTTAGAGGGGACAGGGAAGTACTTC. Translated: CASSLEGTGKYF.

The CDR3 sequence: CASSFGEWSTDTQYF. The DNA for the CDR3 is TGTGCCAGCAGTTTTGGCGAATGGAGCACAGATACGCAGTATTTT. The rearrangement uses TRBV28 and TRBJ2-3; D is ambiguous. Germline values: CDR1 MDHEN, CDR2 SYDVKM. This CDR3 is 15 amino acids long. The V end lost 3 bases, the J end lost 0 bases, and 10 bases lay between the germline ends.

The CDR3 here is CASSPRGRGGTDTQYF. DNA for the CDR3: TGTGCCAGCAGCCCTAGGGGGCGGGGGGGCACAGATACGCAGTATTTT. This chain links TRBV7-2 with TRBJ2-3; maybe TRBD2 (8 bases). The germline V and J ends were trimmed by 5 bases and 1 base, with 16 bases remaining between them. CDR3 size: 16 residues. Germline CDR1 is SGHTA and CDR2 is FQGNSA.

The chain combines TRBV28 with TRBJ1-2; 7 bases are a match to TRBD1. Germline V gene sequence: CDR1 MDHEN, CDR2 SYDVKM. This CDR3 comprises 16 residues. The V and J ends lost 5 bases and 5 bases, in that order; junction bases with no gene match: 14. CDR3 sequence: CASSPTGTARSYGYTF. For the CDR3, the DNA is TGTGCCAGCAGTCCTACGGGGACAGCCCGTTCATATGGCTACACCTTC.

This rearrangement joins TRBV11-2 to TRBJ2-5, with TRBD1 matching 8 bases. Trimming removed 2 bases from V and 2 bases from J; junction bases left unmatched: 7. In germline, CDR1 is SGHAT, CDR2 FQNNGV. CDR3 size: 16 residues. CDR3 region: CASSLTGGGWQETQYF. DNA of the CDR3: TGTGCCAGCAGCTTAACAGGGGGTGGTTGGCAAGAGACCCAGTACTTC.

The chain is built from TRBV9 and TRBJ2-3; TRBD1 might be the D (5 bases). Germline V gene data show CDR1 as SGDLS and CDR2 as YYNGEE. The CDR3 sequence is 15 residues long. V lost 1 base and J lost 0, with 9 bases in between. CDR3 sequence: CASSVRQTSTDTQYF. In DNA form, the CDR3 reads TGTGCCAGCAGCGTAAGACAGACAAGCACAGATACGCAGTATTTT.

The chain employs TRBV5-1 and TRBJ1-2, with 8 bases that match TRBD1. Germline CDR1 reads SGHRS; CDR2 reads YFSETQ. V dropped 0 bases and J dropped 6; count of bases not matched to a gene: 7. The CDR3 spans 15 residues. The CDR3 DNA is TGCGCCAGCAGCTTGGGCCAGGGGGCTCGGGATGGCTACACCTTC. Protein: CASSLGQGARDGYTF. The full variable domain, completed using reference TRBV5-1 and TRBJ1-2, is KAGVTQTPRYLIKTRGQQVTLSCSPISGHRSVSWYQQTPGQGLQFLFEYFSETQRNKGNFPGRFSGRQFSNSRSEMNVSTLELGDSALYLCASSLGQGARDGYTFGSGTRLTVV.

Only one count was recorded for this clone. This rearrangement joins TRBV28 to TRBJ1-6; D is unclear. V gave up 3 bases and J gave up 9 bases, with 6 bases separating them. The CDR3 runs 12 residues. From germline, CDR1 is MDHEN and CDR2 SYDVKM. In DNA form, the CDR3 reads TGTGCCAGCAGTTTGTCCTCTTCACCCCTCCACTTT. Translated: CASSLSSSPLHF.